This TCR beta chain was captured in a study of T cell responses to AZD1222 COVID-19 vaccine. Only in-frame clones appear in the TCRdb table, and some are missing; sequencing was by immunoSEQ multiplex PCR. The data hold approximately 140,000 clones, with around nine tenths observed a single time. Regarding the study as a whole: Spike-specific TCRs gained breadth and depth after people received two AZD1222 doses.

Remarks on this clone: The antigen is undetermined.

CDR3 length equals 15 residues. V was pared by 1 base and J by 3 bases, with 13 bases between. Germline CDR1 and CDR2: MNHEY and SMNVEV (reference sequence). Source: peripheral blood, taken 28 days after the second AZD1222 dose. The V and J genes are TRBV27 and TRBJ2-7, with a possible D match to TRBD1 (7 bases). This TCR was recovered from an adult who received the AZD1222 COVID-19 vaccine. CDR3: CASSLYAGGIYEQYF. The CDR3 DNA follows: TGTGCCAGCAGTTTATATGCAGGGGGGATCTACGAGCAGTACTTC.